These 7 T cell receptor beta chains originate from one sample sequenced in a study of PD-1 blockade in classical Hodgkin lymphoma. Each patient's relapse followed autologous stem cell transplantation, and brentuximab vedotin exposure varied. Only in-frame clones appear in the TCRdb table, and some are missing; sequencing was by immunoSEQ multiplex PCR. Found here are tens of thousands of clones, 80% to 90% of them singletons; the top ten hold approximately 15%. The sequenced sample was peripheral blood mononuclear cells (PBMCs), obtained at baseline. The receptors come from a human donor with classical Hodgkin lymphoma.

The chain has TRBV7-6 and TRBJ2-3; D unclear. V dropped 5 bases and J dropped 2 bases, with 14 bases sitting between them. Germline V gene sequence: CDR1 SGHVS, CDR2 FNYEAQ. The CDR3 totals 15 residues. The CDR3 loop is CASSHTTELTDTQYF. The CDR3 DNA reads TGTGCCAGCAGCCACACTACAGAACTCACAGATACGCAGTATTTT.

This clone has just a few counts. This sample also contains other DNA sequences that code for the same CDR3. The J gene is TRBJ2-6, the V gene TRBV7-9, with no clear D. V lost 1 base and J 1 base, leaving 5 bases between the germline ends. The CDR3 covers 15 residues. Germline assignment: CDR1 SEHNR and CDR2 FQNEAQ (reference sequence). CDR3 residues: CASSLGISGANVLTF. In nucleotides, the CDR3 is TGTGCCAGCAGCTTAGGTATATCTGGGGCCAACGTCCTGACTTTC.

The chain has TRBV6-5 and TRBJ2-1, with D possibly matching TRBD2 (6 bases). CDR3 length: 13 amino acids. The germline V and J ends were trimmed by 2 bases and 8 bases, with 10 bases remaining between them. Germline-derived CDR1 and CDR2 are MNHEY and SVGAGI. The CDR3 is CASSYGGVDEQFF. As DNA, the CDR3 is TGTGCCAGCAGTTACGGCGGGGTCGATGAGCAGTTCTTC.

This clone was seen more than once but under ten times. V is TRBV7-2 and J is TRBJ1-1; D gene unclear. Trimming took 4 bases from V and 1 from J, leaving 10 bases between them. Germline assignment: CDR1 SGHTA and CDR2 FQGNSA. This CDR3 spans 14 amino acids. Here the CDR3 reads CASSYKLSNTEAFF. CDR3 DNA sequence: TGTGCCAGCAGCTACAAGCTATCGAACACTGAAGCTTTCTTT.

The chain couples TRBV19 to TRBJ2-1; 7 bases line up with TRBD1. CDR1 and CDR2 (germline): LNHDA, SQIVND (reference sequence). The V and J ends lost 3 bases and 9 bases, in that order; junction bases with no gene match: 8. There are 14 residues in the CDR3. CDR3 DNA: TGTGCCAGTAGTATTGGGCAGGGGGTGGTTGAGCAGTTCTTC. This translates into CASSIGQGVVEQFF.

The chain recombines TRBV25-1 with TRBJ1-6; possible D gene TRBD1, 5 bases. In germline, CDR1 is MGHDK, CDR2 SYGVNS. This CDR3 has 15 amino acids. The V gene lost 2 bases and the J gene lost 8 bases, with 13 bases spanning the gap. The CDR3 reads CASSEGAGFHSPLHF. The CDR3 coding sequence is TGTGCCAGCAGTGAAGGTGCAGGGTTTCATTCACCCCTCCACTTT.

The chain joins TRBV28 to TRBJ1-1; D is undetermined. With 5 bases removed from V and 9 bases from J, the gap between germline ends came to 10 bases. Germline V gene lookup returns CDR1 MDHEN and CDR2 SYDVKM. The CDR3 consists of 11 residues. This CDR3 is CASSLGPKAFF. CDR3 nucleotide sequence: TGTGCCAGCAGTCTCGGACCCAAAGCTTTCTTT.